This TCR beta chain was obtained from a study of cytomegalovirus exposure and HLA in healthy donors. With 60 Vbeta and 13 Jbeta primers, the PCR was carried out. In the study's own analysis: Per a later analysis, the number of unique TCR beta chains was approximately 73 million, of which roughly 9.9 million were shared. The assay was immunoSEQ multiplex PCR, and TCRdb's table has in-frame clones only and misses some. D and trimming come from the DNA, and the V and J calls and clone size come from that table. Among just under 95,000 clones listed, roughly 80% were seen once. Germline CDR1 reads SGHTA; CDR2 reads FQGNSA. Trimming removed 5 bases from V and 5 bases from J; junction bases left unmatched: 9. The CDR3 is 15 amino acids. As concerns this clone: Its target is not known.

Findings of the study overall: In a later analysis, a missense DCLRE1C variant was linked to TCR beta V- and J-gene trimming.

The sample was PBMCs. The chain carries TRBV7-2 and TRBJ2-7; 10 bases fit TRBD2. The sequence derives from a girl aged 2 to 10 in good health and CMV-seropositive. CDR3 region: CASSPPRGLANEQYF. The DNA for the CDR3 is TGTGCCAGCAGCCCCCCCCGGGGACTAGCGAACGAGCAGTACTTC.